Given below is one T cell receptor beta chain in context. The data stem from a study of blood T cell repertoires in COVID-19. Study-level information: Samples taken during acute and convalescent COVID-19 were collected in the United States, Italy and Spain. Sample material is recorded as cDNA or gDNA derived from T cells, B-cell-depleted T cells, or PBMCs.

Authors' data handling: Reference gene primer amplification in the assay estimated nucleated cell counts. Sequencing used immunoSEQ multiplex PCR; TCRdb keeps in-frame clones, though not all of them. V and J calls and clone size are those listed in that table; D and trimming were worked out from the DNA. This repertoire shows about 200,000 clones, 80% to 90% found once; its top ten account for 2.5% to 3%. The sample consisted of peripheral blood. This receptor was taken from a woman aged 35 to 49 with active or convalescent COVID-19.

CDR3 amino acids: CATSDFRQGAGETQYF. CDR3 DNA: TGTGCCACCAGTGATTTTCGACAGGGGGCAGGAGAGACCCAGTACTTC. J is TRBJ2-5 and V is TRBV24-1, with TRBD1 matching 10 bases. With 1 base clipped from V and 4 bases from J, the junction kept 5 bases outside the gene matches. The CDR3 contains 16 residues. Germline V gene sequence: CDR1 KGHDR, CDR2 SFDVKD.